Included here is one T cell receptor beta chain sequence, with context. These data belong to a study of blood T cell repertoires in COVID-19. Background on the study: The study drew acute and convalescent COVID-19 samples from the United States, Italy and Spain.

In the authors' workflow: The authors estimated nucleated cell counts from reference gene primer amplification. The data were produced by immunoSEQ multiplex PCR, yet TCRdb's version contains in-frame clones alone and is incomplete. The DNA was the basis for D and trimming; V, J and clone size are from that table. The sample shows 200,000 to 250,000 clones, 80% of them seen only once. Sequencing was done on a sample of peripheral blood. The TCR sequence derives from a woman in her seventies with acute or convalescent COVID-19.

The CDR3 loop reads CASSLSGFNQPQHF. In DNA, the CDR3 is TGTGCCAGCAGCTTATCAGGGTTTAATCAGCCCCAGCATTTT. The rearrangement joins TRBV7-2 to TRBJ1-5; tentative D call: TRBD1 (5 bases). This CDR3 comprises 14 residues. V lost 2 bases, J lost 4 bases, and 9 bases lay in between. Germline V lookup: CDR1 SGHTA, CDR2 FQGNSA.